Below, 15 T cell receptor beta chains from the same sample are listed, as sequenced in a study of response to subunit inactivated influenza vaccine. One entry per CDR3 protein results from TCRdb running MiXCR on the RT-PCR reads. Here the sample spans roughly 650,000 distinct CDR3 sequences, 15% to 17% being singletons. Sequences were derived from PBMCs from blood, sampled approximately 12 days after vaccination. The origin of the receptors is a man aged 50 to 59 who received an inactivated influenza vaccine.

The rearrangement links TRBV12-3 or TRBV12-4 to TRBJ2-7; no clear D gene. This CDR3 has 12 residues. V was clipped by 10 bases and J by 4 bases, with 14 bases between them. CDR3 residues: CATSLLGYEQYF. As DNA, the CDR3 is TGTGCCACCTCTTTACTGGGTTACGAGCAGTACTTC.

This rearrangement joins TRBV3-1 to TRBJ1-6, with D perhaps matching TRBD1 (5 bases). V was clipped by 1 base and J by 7 bases, with 14 bases between them. The CDR3 covers 16 residues. Germline lookup yields CDR1 LGHDT and CDR2 YNNKEL (reference sequence). CDR3 coding DNA: TGTGCCAGCAGCCAAGGTTCCCAGGGAAGGAATTCACCCCTCCACTTT. It translates to CASSQGSQGRNSPLHF.

This clonotype was seen a handful of times. This rearrangement joins TRBV5-6 to TRBJ1-6; no definite D call. Germline lookup yields CDR1 SGHDT and CDR2 YYEEEE. The germline V and J ends were trimmed by 2 bases and 5 bases, with 8 bases remaining between them. The CDR3 runs to 14 residues. The chain's CDR3 is CASSFQADNSPLHF. CDR3 nucleotides: TGTGCCAGCAGCTTTCAGGCGGATAATTCACCCCTCCACTTT.

The CDR3 DNA follows: TGTGCCAGCAGCTTAGTAGGACAGAGTTCCTATGGCTACACCTTC. It yields the protein CASSLVGQSSYGYTF. V usage is TRBV7-8 and J usage is TRBJ1-2; D perhaps matches TRBD1 (6 bases). Per germline, CDR1 SGHVS and CDR2 FQNEAQ. V lost 1 base to trimming and J lost 4 bases, with 13 bases between them. The CDR3 runs 15 residues.

This clonotype was counted a few times. The rearrangement joins TRBV4-3 to TRBJ2-3, with unresolved D. The CDR3 totals 16 residues. CDR1 LGHNA and CDR2 YSLEER come from the germline V gene. The V gene lost 0 bases and the J gene lost 0 bases, with 10 bases spanning the gap. CDR3 nucleotide sequence: TGCGCCAGCAGCCAAGAACGTATCGCTAGCACAGATACGCAGTATTTT. It is translated as CASSQERIASTDTQYF.

The chain joins TRBV5-1 to TRBJ2-1, with 14 bases aligning to TRBD2. Germline V gives CDR1 SGHRS, CDR2 YFSETQ. V gave up 5 bases and J gave up 13 bases; unmatched junction bases: 5. The CDR3 totals 13 residues. The CDR3 DNA follows: TGCGCCAGCAGACCGACTAGCGGGGGGGACCAGTTCTTC. Its translation: CASRPTSGGDQFF.

This clonotype has only a few counts. The rearrangement uses TRBV6-1 and TRBJ1-2, with 10 bases that match TRBD1. Unmatched junction bases numbered 8, after V lost 5 bases and J lost 8 bases. The germline gives CDR1 MNHNS, CDR2 SASEGT. This CDR3 contains 14 residues. CDR3 residues: CASSPRDRGSGYTF. DNA for the CDR3: TGTGCCAGCAGTCCGCGGGACAGGGGAAGCGGCTACACCTTC.

The chain carries TRBV19 and TRBJ2-6; 7 bases match TRBD2. V gave up 3 bases and J gave up 0 bases; unmatched junction bases: 8. CDR3 length: 18 residues. Germline loops: CDR1 LNHDA, CDR2 SQIVND (reference sequence). The CDR3 protein is CASSIKSRGSSGANVLTF. CDR3 nucleotide sequence: TGTGCCAGTAGTATTAAATCGCGGGGGAGCTCTGGGGCCAACGTCCTGACTTTC.

Here the CDR3 reads CSARDYGHEQYF. The CDR3 DNA reads as TGCAGTGCTAGAGATTATGGGCACGAGCAGTACTTC. The chain is built from TRBV20-1 and TRBJ2-7; D gene uncertain. Per the germline V gene, CDR1 is DFQATT and CDR2 is SNEGSKA (reference sequence). Trimming removed 0 bases from V and 5 bases from J, with 8 bases in between. The CDR3 is made up of 12 amino acids.

CDR3 in amino acids: CSARDADRGYNEQFF. CDR3 coding DNA: TGCAGTGCTAGAGATGCGGACAGGGGCTACAATGAGCAGTTCTTC. The J gene is TRBJ2-1, the V gene TRBV20-1; TRBD1 matches 9 bases. This CDR3 is built from 15 residues. V was clipped by 0 bases and J by 3 bases; unmatched bases: 3. Germline CDR1 is DFQATT and CDR2 is SNEGSKA (reference sequence).

The table lists this clonotype with many counts. The V call is TRBV7-9, the J call TRBJ2-3, with D tentatively TRBD2 (6 bases). The CDR3 spans 12 residues. Trimming cost V 6 bases and J 7 bases, with 11 bases left between them. Germline V gene sequence: CDR1 SEHNR, CDR2 FQNEAQ (reference sequence). The CDR3 sequence is CASRGGQNTQYF. The CDR3 DNA sequence: TGTGCCAGCAGGGGAGGCCAAAATACGCAGTATTTT.

This clonotype was detected only a few times. The CDR3 nucleotides are TGTGCCAGCAGTTACTCAAGCGGGAGAGGCACAGATACGCAGTATTTT. Its protein product is CASSYSSGRGTDTQYF. This sequence joins TRBV6-5 and TRBJ2-3, with 8 positions matching TRBD2. J was trimmed by 1 base and V by 0 bases; bases with no gene match: 3. CDR3 length equals 16 residues. Germline assignment: CDR1 MNHEY and CDR2 SVGAGI.

The chain carries TRBV5-1 and TRBJ2-4, with 10 bases identical to TRBD2. CDR1 and CDR2 from the germline V gene are SGHRS and YFSETQ. The junction had 8 bases not matched to a gene; V was cut back by 0 bases and J by 8 bases. The CDR3 contains 16 residues. DNA for the CDR3: TGCGCCAGCAGCTTGGGGAGACTAGCGGGTGGGGACATTCAGTACTTC. It is translated as CASSLGRLAGGDIQYF.

This rearrangement joins TRBV11-2 to TRBJ1-1; D uncertain. The CDR3 is 15 amino acids. CDR1 and CDR2 from the germline V gene are SGHAT and FQNNGV. V dropped 0 bases and J dropped 4 bases, with 12 bases sitting between them. CDR3 in amino acids: CASSLEEGRFTEAFF. CDR3 nucleotide sequence: TGTGCCAGCAGCTTAGAGGAGGGTAGGTTCACTGAAGCTTTCTTT.

The genes are TRBV6-2 or TRBV6-3 and TRBJ1-4, with no clear D. The CDR3 loop spans 15 amino acids. The V end lost 0 bases, the J end lost 8 bases, and 13 bases lay between the germline ends. Germline assignment: CDR1 MNHEY and CDR2 SVGEGT. The CDR3 loop is CASSYSLESGEKLFF. The DNA of the CDR3 is TGTGCCAGCAGTTACTCGTTGGAAAGTGGGGAAAAACTGTTTTTT.